This record looks at one T cell receptor (beta chain) sequence and its context. What it recognizes is unknown. This record comes from a study of shared clonotypes between healthy human individuals. Study as a whole: The study used three CD4 naive, three CD4 memory, two CD8 naive and one CD8 memory plate per donor. Study-level points and caveats: Clonotype sharing levels among donors were expected to vary with sequencing depth. Clonotype sharing across several donors was observed for 4% to 6.5% of naive CD4 clonotypes.

Profiled with immunoSEQ multiplex PCR; TCRdb holds only in-frame clones, not every one. There are about 870,000 clones in the sample; almost 95% occur only once, and around 24% lies in the top ten. CD45RO-negative cells were positively selected for CCR7, leaving out terminally differentiated effector memory CD45RA+ cells. All participating donors were Caucasian adults from Nashville, Tennessee. The CDR3 covers 15 residues. In germline, CDR1 is LNHDA, CDR2 SQIVND (reference sequence). V was shortened by 7 bases and J by 3 bases, with 19 bases between the two germline ends. This clonotype originated in a man between 25 and 39 years old in good health. The chain is built from TRBV19 and TRBJ2-7; the D is unclear. The sample was naive CD8+ T cells sorted from blood. The CDR3 here is CASTPFYSAHYEQYF. The CDR3, as DNA: TGTGCCAGTACCCCCTTTTATTCAGCTCACTACGAGCAGTACTTC.